This TCR beta chain was found in a study of cytomegalovirus exposure and HLA in healthy donors. Study-wide results and caveats: The study labeled 180 or so TCR beta chains cytomegalovirus-associated.

Measured with immunoSEQ multiplex PCR; TCRdb has only the in-frame clones, and not every one. The data show 170,000 or so clones, about 85% seen once. As regards this clone: As yet, its antigen is unknown.

The germline gives CDR1 SNHLY, CDR2 FYNNEI. V lost 8 bases to trimming and J lost 2 bases, with 9 bases between them. CDR3 length: 12 amino acids. This receptor was taken from a man aged 18 to 30 in good health and CMV-seropositive. The chain joins TRBV2 to TRBJ2-5; no definite D call. The material sequenced was PBMCs. In DNA, the CDR3 is TGTGCCAGCGAGCCCTGGCAAGAGACCCAGTACTTC. Amino acids: CASEPWQETQYF.